This TCR beta chain was recorded in a study of cytomegalovirus exposure and HLA in healthy donors. PCR was performed using 60 Vbeta and 13 Jbeta primers. Method: immunoSEQ multiplex PCR; TCRdb's copy keeps in-frame clones and lacks some. The sample holds 150,000 or so clones, 65% to 85% seen once. Germline lookup yields CDR1 DFQATT and CDR2 SNEGSKA (reference sequence). There are 11 residues in the CDR3. The V segment lost 5 bases and the J segment 9 bases; nucleotides outside the gene matches: 6. Sequenced input: PBMCs. The chain combines TRBV20-1 with TRBJ2-5; TRBD1 aligns across 7 bases. The origin of this receptor is a man aged 50-59 years in good health and CMV-seropositive. CDR3 region: CSAPDRVAQYF. In DNA form, the CDR3 reads TGCAGTGCTCCCGACAGGGTGGCCCAGTACTTC.